This T cell receptor beta chain appears in the sequencing data of a study of blood T cell repertoires in COVID-19. Study as a whole: The United States, Italy and Spain were the sources of the acute and convalescent COVID-19 samples.

Using immunoSEQ multiplex PCR, the repertoire was profiled, and TCRdb retains in-frame clones only, with some absent. The sample includes some 75,000 clones, roughly 84% of them seen just once. Germline V CDR1 and CDR2: SGHRS, YFSETQ. V dropped 4 bases and J dropped 3 bases, with 14 bases sitting between them. This CDR3 has 14 residues. Sequenced input: peripheral blood. This receptor was obtained from a man in his 70s with active or convalescent COVID-19. The rearrangement uses TRBV5-1 and TRBJ2-7; D possibly corresponds to TRBD2 (5 bases). CDR3 bases: TGCGCCAGCAGCCTCGGGGTGGACCACTACGAGCAGTACTTC. This codes for CASSLGVDHYEQYF.